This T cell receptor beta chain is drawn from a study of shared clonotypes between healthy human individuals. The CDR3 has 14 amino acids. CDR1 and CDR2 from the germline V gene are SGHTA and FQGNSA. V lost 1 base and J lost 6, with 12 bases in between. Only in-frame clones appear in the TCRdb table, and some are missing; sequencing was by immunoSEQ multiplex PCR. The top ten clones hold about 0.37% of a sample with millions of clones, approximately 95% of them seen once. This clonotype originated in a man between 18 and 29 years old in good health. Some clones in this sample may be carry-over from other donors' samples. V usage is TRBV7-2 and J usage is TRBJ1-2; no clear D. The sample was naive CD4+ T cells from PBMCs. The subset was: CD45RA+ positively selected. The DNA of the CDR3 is TGTGCCAGCAGCTTAGGACGGAAGGGAGATGGCTACACCTTC. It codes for CASSLGRKGDGYTF.